This is a list of T cell receptor beta chains from one sample in a study of immune evolution from preneoplasia to lung adenocarcinoma. Data came from immunoSEQ multiplex PCR; TCRdb stores just in-frame clones and leaves some out. This table has about 8,200 clones, 82% appearing once. The sample comprised FFPE minimally invasive lung adenocarcinoma tissue. The receptors here all came from a person aged 65 to 85 with lung adenocarcinoma. The CDR3 runs from the conserved cysteine through the conserved F or W. The D gene is left open where the match is weak. Clone size is given for some rows only: seen once, a few or many times, or a class if the clone is expanded.

length	V	D	size	J	CDR3	DNA
14	TRBV5-6	.	.	TRBJ2-1	CASSETGLAGEQFF	TGTGCCAGCAGCGAGACTGGCTTAGCTGGTGAGCAGTTCTTC
15	TRBV5-1	TRBD1	.	TRBJ2-3	CASSLPTGDTDTQYF	TGCGCCAGCAGCTTGCCTACAGGGGACACAGATACGCAGTATTTT
15	TRBV15	TRBD1	.	TRBJ1-2	CATSRRTGGAFGYTF	TGTGCCACCAGCAGGAGGACAGGGGGCGCATTTGGCTACACCTTC
13	TRBV7-9	TRBD1	few	TRBJ2-3	CASSSALGQGRYF	TGTGCCAGCAGCTCGGCCCTTGGACAGGGAAGGTATTTT
14	TRBV28	TRBD1	few	TRBJ1-6	CASSLQGANSPLHF	TGTGCCAGCAGTTTACAGGGGGCGAATTCACCCCTCCACTTT
12	TRBV27	.	.	TRBJ2-1	CASKEAGNEQFF	TGTGCCAGCAAGGAGGCTGGCAATGAGCAGTTCTTC
15	TRBV5-5	.	few	TRBJ1-6	CASSPTLSRTAVLHF	TGTGCCAGCAGCCCCACCCTTTCCCGGACAGCGGTCCTCCACTTT
17	TRBV4-1	.	.	TRBJ1-5	CASSPSGGGSVNQPQHF	TGCGCCAGCAGCCCGTCGGGTGGGGGGTCAGTCAATCAGCCCCAGCATTTT
17	TRBV4-2	.	.	TRBJ1-4	CASSQAGPGGRREKLFF	TGTGCCAGCAGCCAAGCGGGGCCGGGGGGGAGGCGTGAAAAACTGTTTTTT
14	TRBV9	.	few	TRBJ2-2	CASSVGGNTGELFF	TGTGCCAGCAGCGTAGGGGGGAACACCGGGGAGCTGTTTTTT
14	TRBV5-1	.	few	TRBJ2-5	CASSLAGAYETQYF	TGCGCCAGCAGCTTGGCAGGGGCGTACGAGACCCAGTACTTC
16	TRBV5-1	.	.	TRBJ2-3	CASRTFGARGTDTQYF	TGCGCCAGCAGAACATTCGGGGCAAGAGGGACAGATACGCAGTATTTT
13	TRBV6-5	.	.	TRBJ1-2	CASSQPQNYGYTF	TGTGCCAGCAGTCAACCACAGAACTATGGCTACACCTTC
15	TRBV9	TRBD2	.	TRBJ2-3	CASSVDGRGTDTQYF	TGTGCCAGCAGCGTAGACGGGAGGGGGACAGATACGCAGTATTTT
17	TRBV5-6	TRBD2	.	TRBJ2-5	CASSSRTSGGVWRTQYF	TGTGCCAGCAGCTCGAGGACTAGCGGGGGGGTCTGGAGGACCCAGTACTTC
20	TRBV10-1	.	.	TRBJ1-5	CASSESGNGDGCYGNQPQHF	TGCGCCAGCAGTGAGTCTGGGAATGGGGATGGCTGTTATGGCAATCAGCCCCAGCATTTT
15	TRBV6-6	TRBD2	.	TRBJ2-7	CASSKGTSGGYEQYF	TGTGCCAGCAGCAAAGGGACTAGCGGGGGTTACGAGCAGTACTTC
12	TRBV5-4	.	.	TRBJ1-2	CASSEGNYGYTF	TGTGCCAGCAGTGAGGGAAACTATGGCTACACCTTC
13	TRBV29-1	TRBD1	.	TRBJ2-3	CSVLTGGTDTQYF	TGCAGCGTTTTAACAGGGGGCACAGATACGCAGTATTTT
15	TRBV5-4	.	.	TRBJ2-5	CASSLNQGGGETQYF	TGTGCCAGCAGCTTGAATCAGGGAGGTGGGGAGACCCAGTACTTC
13	TRBV19	TRBD1	.	TRBJ2-7	CASSLTRGQEQYF	TGTGCCAGTAGTCTCACCAGGGGGCAAGAGCAGTACTTC
16	TRBV5-8	TRBD2	once	TRBJ2-1	CASSFIRLAGADEQFF	TGTGCCAGCAGCTTTATCCGACTAGCGGGAGCGGATGAGCAGTTCTTC
16	TRBV4-2	.	.	TRBJ1-5	CASSQAGGNFNQPQHF	TGTGCCAGCAGCCAAGCGGGGGGTAATTTCAATCAGCCCCAGCATTTT
15	TRBV2	.	.	TRBJ2-2	CASRAGQPNTGELFF	TGTGCCAGCAGAGCGGGACAGCCTAACACCGGGGAGCTGTTTTTT
15	TRBV7-9	TRBD2	.	TRBJ2-3	CASSLLSGSTDTQYF	TGTGCCAGCAGCTTGCTTAGCGGGAGCACAGATACGCAGTATTTT
14	TRBV5-1	.	.	TRBJ1-4	CASSRGLVGEKLFF	TGCGCCAGCAGCCGGGGGCTTGTGGGGGAAAAACTGTTTTTT
15	TRBV6-5	.	.	TRBJ2-2	CASSSRIRGTGELFF	TGTGCCAGCAGCTCACGGATTAGGGGCACCGGGGAGCTGTTTTTT
15	TRBV18	.	.	TRBJ2-2	CASSPQGLGTGELFF	TGTGCCAGCTCACCACAGGGTCTGGGAACCGGGGAGCTGTTTTTT
19	TRBV18	TRBD2	few	TRBJ2-3	CASSPRASGKWRSTDTQYF	TGTGCCAGCTCACCACGGGCTAGCGGCAAGTGGCGAAGCACAGATACGCAGTATTTT
14	TRBV7-9	TRBD1	.	TRBJ1-2	CASSRTGNDYGYTF	TGTGCCAGCAGCCGGACAGGGAATGACTATGGCTACACCTTC
14	TRBV5-1	.	.	TRBJ2-7	CASSSGPSSYEQYF	TGCGCCAGCAGCTCGGGACCGAGCTCCTACGAGCAGTACTTC
11	TRBV2	.	.	TRBJ1-2	CASSDNYGYTF	TGTGCCAGCAGTGATAACTATGGCTACACCTTC
12	TRBV29-1	TRBD1	.	TRBJ2-7	CSVRQGPREQYF	TGCAGCGTCAGACAGGGCCCGAGGGAGCAGTACTTC
13	TRBV7-3	.	.	TRBJ1-1	CASSPTVNTEAFF	TGTGCCAGCAGCCCCACAGTGAACACTGAAGCTTTCTTT
15	TRBV4-1	TRBD1	.	TRBJ1-6	CASSQKGQNNSPLHF	TGCGCCAGCAGCCAGAAGGGACAGAATAATTCACCTCTCCACTTT
15	TRBV12-5	.	.	TRBJ2-3	CASGLSGDYTDTQYF	TGTGCTAGTGGTTTGTCAGGGGACTACACAGATACGCAGTATTTT
12	TRBV6-5	TRBD1	.	TRBJ1-1	CASSQGTDEAFF	TGTGCCAGCAGCCAGGGGACAGACGAAGCTTTCTTT
17	TRBV9	.	.	TRBJ1-3	CASSVEVWTDSGNTIYF	TGTGCCAGCAGCGTAGAGGTTTGGACGGACTCTGGAAACACCATATATTTT
12	TRBV12-5	.	.	TRBJ2-2	CASGIDTGELFF	TGTGCTAGTGGTATCGATACCGGGGAGCTGTTTTTT
13	TRBV10-3	.	few	TRBJ2-7	CAIKDPRSYEQYF	TGTGCCATCAAAGACCCCCGCTCCTACGAGCAGTACTTC
13	TRBV19	.	.	TRBJ1-5	CASSPGGGQPQHF	TGTGCCAGTAGTCCCGGGGGGGGGCAGCCCCAGCATTTT
11	TRBV6-5	.	once	TRBJ1-2	CAIGGNYGYTF	TGTGCCATCGGGGGTAACTATGGCTACACCTTC
14	TRBV15	.	once	TRBJ1-2	CATSRKGPGYGYTF	TGTGCCACCAGCAGAAAAGGACCGGGATATGGCTACACCTTC
13	TRBV6-5	.	.	TRBJ1-2	CASSYSGQLGYTF	TGTGCCAGCAGTTACTCCGGACAATTGGGCTACACCTTC
14	TRBV29-1	.	.	TRBJ2-7	CSVVGQGITYEQYF	TGCAGCGTTGTGGGCCAGGGAATAACCTACGAGCAGTACTTC
14	TRBV30	.	.	TRBJ2-5	CAWSASLKGETQYF	TGTGCCTGGAGTGCCTCACTTAAAGGGGAGACCCAGTACTTC
15	TRBV11-3	.	.	TRBJ2-1	CASSSGVSSYNEQFF	TGTGCCAGCAGCTCGGGGGTGAGCTCCTACAATGAGCAGTTCTTC
14	TRBV5-4	.	.	TRBJ2-5	CASSPPSSKETQYF	TGTGCCAGCAGCCCCCCGAGTAGCAAAGAGACCCAGTACTTC
16	TRBV28	.	.	TRBJ1-1	CASSSLFGLRNTEAFF	TGTGCCAGCAGTTCCCTCTTCGGTTTGAGGAACACTGAAGCTTTCTTT
17	TRBV30	.	.	TRBJ1-1	CAWTPHRDGFQNTEAFF	TGTGCCTGGACCCCACACAGGGACGGATTTCAGAACACTGAAGCTTTCTTT
12	TRBV19	TRBD1	.	TRBJ1-2	CASSLDRAGYTF	TGTGCCAGTAGCTTGGACAGGGCCGGCTACACCTTC
13	TRBV30	.	.	TRBJ2-7	CAWIPTALNEQYF	TGTGCCTGGATCCCGACAGCCCTCAACGAGCAGTACTTC
17	TRBV5-1	.	.	TRBJ1-4	CASSHNLDSTTNEKLFF	TGCGCCAGCAGCCATAACCTGGACAGCACAACTAATGAAAAACTGTTTTTT
15	TRBV19	.	.	TRBJ1-2	CASSMGGVVLDGYTF	TGTGCCAGTAGTATGGGAGGGGTGGTGTTGGATGGCTACACCTTC
20	TRBV19	TRBD2	.	TRBJ2-4	CASSIDQRRGYNLAKNIQYF	TGTGCCAGTAGTATAGATCAGAGGCGGGGGTACAACTTAGCCAAAAACATTCAGTACTTC
11	TRBV10-2	.	.	TRBJ2-1	CASLSDTEQFF	TGCGCCAGCCTTAGCGATACTGAGCAGTTCTTC
16	TRBV7-9	.	.	TRBJ2-3	CASSIARGGSTDTQYF	TGTGCCAGCAGCATAGCTCGAGGGGGGAGCACAGATACGCAGTATTTT
14	TRBV2	.	.	TRBJ2-7	CASSEGEEAYEQYF	TGTGCCAGCAGTGAGGGGGAAGAAGCCTACGAGCAGTACTTC
15	TRBV6-5	.	.	TRBJ1-6	CASSYSWGGNSPLHF	TGTGCCAGCAGTTATTCGTGGGGTGGAAATTCACCCCTCCACTTT